What follows are 8 T cell receptor beta chains derived from one specimen sequenced in a study of blood T cells in healthy people across ages. Alongside a J-beta primer mix, a sample-barcoded 5' primer served in a second PCR lasting roughly 6 to 11 cycles. TCRdb re-analysed the 5' RACE reads in MiXCR, keeping a single row per CDR3 protein. Of about 1 million distinct CDR3 sequences listed, under 45% were seen once; the top ten hold about 19%. The material sequenced was blood. Source of these receptors: a woman aged 60 to 75 in good health.

This chain links TRBV5-6 with TRBJ2-3; the D gene is possibly TRBD2 (6 bases). The CDR3 extends over 13 amino acids. V gave up 4 bases and J gave up 6 bases, with 12 bases separating them. Germline CDR1 SGHDT, CDR2 YYEEEE. This CDR3 is CASSAGSPDTQYF. The DNA for the CDR3 is TGTGCCAGCAGCGCGGGGTCCCCCGATACGCAGTATTTT.

CDR3 DNA: TGCGCCAGCAGGAGACCGACAGGGGAGAACACCGGGGAGCTGTTTTTT. Protein sequence: CASRRPTGENTGELFF. The chain recombines TRBV5-1 with TRBJ2-2, with 8 positions matching TRBD1. The germline gives CDR1 SGHRS, CDR2 YFSETQ. This CDR3 has 16 residues. V lost 5 bases and J lost 1; bases outside the gene matches: 7.

This clonotype appeared a few times. This chain links TRBV28 with TRBJ2-1; 13 bases match TRBD2. This CDR3 comprises 19 residues. Trimming cost V 4 bases and J 1 base; bases outside gene matches: 10. Germline V gene data show CDR1 as MDHEN and CDR2 as SYDVKM. CDR3 protein: CASSSWTSGSRGSYNEQFF. CDR3 sequence (DNA): TGTGCCAGCAGTTCCTGGACTAGCGGGAGTCGGGGTTCCTACAATGAGCAGTTCTTC.

J is TRBJ2-1 and V is TRBV15; TRBD2 matches at 8 bases. The CDR3 has 17 amino acids. The ends lost 0 bases at V and 5 bases at J; junction bases unmatched: 9. Germline V lookup: CDR1 LNHNV, CDR2 YYDKDF (reference sequence). In nucleotides, the CDR3 is TGTGCCACCAGCAGAGAACTGAGGAGACTAGCGAACAATGAGCAGTTCTTC. It specifies CATSRELRRLANNEQFF.

This clonotype was counted only a few times. CDR3 nucleotides: TGCGCCAGCAGCTTGGGGGGACTAGCGGGAGGAACCAATGAGCAGTTCTTC. It encodes CASSLGGLAGGTNEQFF. This chain links TRBV5-1 with TRBJ2-1; 15 bases agree with TRBD2. The CDR3 has 17 amino acids. After removal of 0 bases from V and 6 bases from J, the junction contained 4 bases not matched to a gene. From germline, CDR1 is SGHRS and CDR2 YFSETQ.

This clonotype was observed a few times. Here the CDR3 reads CASSVGTRTDNTEAFF. The CDR3 nucleotides are TGTGCCAGCAGCGTAGGGACGAGGACAGACAACACTGAAGCTTTCTTT. The rearrangement uses TRBV9 and TRBJ1-1, with D maybe TRBD1 (6 bases). The CDR3 runs 16 residues. Germline lookup yields CDR1 SGDLS and CDR2 YYNGEE. V was shortened by 0 bases and J by 2 bases, with 14 bases between the two germline ends.

This clonotype was seen ten or more times. The rearrangement uses TRBV27 and TRBJ2-7; a weak D match, TRBD2 (5 bases). This CDR3 has 14 residues. V lost 3 bases to trimming and J lost 2 bases, with 11 bases between them. From germline, CDR1 is MNHEY and CDR2 SMNVEV (reference sequence). The CDR3 reads CASSFSGSTYEQYF. CDR3 coding DNA: TGTGCCAGCAGTTTCAGCGGCTCCACCTACGAGCAGTACTTC.

This clonotype occurred a few times. V and J are TRBV27 and TRBJ2-3; no firm D call. Germline-derived CDR1 and CDR2 are MNHEY and SMNVEV (reference sequence). The CDR3 is 13 amino acids. The germline V and J ends were trimmed by 3 bases and 2 bases, with 6 bases remaining between them. The DNA of the CDR3 is TGTGCCAGCAGTTTTCCGAACACAGATACGCAGTATTTT. Translated: CASSFPNTDTQYF.